The 15 T cell receptor beta chains below were found in one sample sequenced in a study of blood T cell repertoires in COVID-19 (dated by TCRdb to the early 2020s). The method was the immunoSEQ multiplex PCR assay. The table was pulled from immuneACCESS by TCRdb, which kept in-frame rearrangements only. Such tables lose some clones; where checked, under half of the loss comes from unresolved V genes, and the rest has no known cause. A total of about 230,000 clones appear in this sample, approximately 80% of them only once. The top ten constitute about 27% of the sample. Sequenced input: peripheral blood. The source is a man aged 35 to 55 with acute or convalescent COVID-19.

This chain joins TRBV4-1 and TRBJ2-5, with 11 bases lining up with TRBD2. The CDR3 length is 16 residues. Germline trimming cut 1 base from V and 1 base from J; bases unmatched to any gene: 2. Germline CDR1 MGHRA, CDR2 YSYEKL. CDR3 residues: CASSQGTSGLQETQYF. The CDR3 DNA sequence: TGCGCCAGCAGCCAAGGGACTAGCGGGCTCCAAGAGACCCAGTACTTC.

This clone was detected a few times. This chain uses TRBV27 with TRBJ2-7, with a tentative D call TRBD2 (7 bases). The V end lost 7 bases, the J end lost 2 bases, and 21 bases lay between the germline ends. Germline values: CDR1 MNHEY, CDR2 SMNVEV (reference sequence). There are 16 residues in the CDR3. The CDR3 DNA reads TGTGCCAGCATCTCTGTGGGGGGAGGGGGAACCTACGAGCAGTACTTC. This codes for CASISVGGGGTYEQYF.

The chain carries TRBV19 and TRBJ2-3; 7 bases map to TRBD2. Germline V CDR1 and CDR2: LNHDA, SQIVND (reference sequence). J was trimmed by 3 bases and V by 3 bases; bases with no gene match: 3. CDR3 length: 14 amino acids. CDR3 sequence (DNA): TGTGCCAGTAGTATTGACGGGAGGACAGATACGCAGTATTTT. Amino acid sequence: CASSIDGRTDTQYF.

The chain has TRBV12-5 and TRBJ1-1, with 9 bases identical to TRBD1. The junction had 8 bases not matched to a gene; V was cut back by 5 bases and J by 4 bases. The CDR3 runs to 15 residues. Germline V lookup: CDR1 LGHNT, CDR2 FRNRAP. The CDR3 coding sequence is TGTGCTAGTGGTGGGGGGACAGGGATAAGCACTGAAGCTTTCTTT. Its protein product is CASGGGTGISTEAFF. Filled out from reference TRBV12-5 and TRBJ1-1, the complete variable domain reads DARVTQTPRHKVTEMGQEVTMRCQPILGHNTVFWYRQTMMQGLELLAYFRNRAPLDDSGMPKDRFSAEMPDATLATLKIQPSEPRDSAVYFCASGGGTGISTEAFFGQGTRLTVV.

The chain employs TRBV11-2 and TRBJ1-2, with D perhaps TRBD1 (5 bases). The V end was cut by 5 bases, the J end by 8 bases, with 15 bases between. The CDR3 spans 13 residues. Looked up from germline, CDR1 is SGHAT and CDR2 is FQNNGV. CDR3 sequence: CASSPGRSGGYTF. For the CDR3, the DNA is TGTGCCAGCAGCCCAGGGCGGAGTGGGGGCTACACCTTC.

Turning to this clone: The same CDR3 also results from other DNA sequences found in this sample. V is TRBV7-2 and J is TRBJ1-1, with D uncertain. This CDR3 has 14 amino acids. V was cut by 1 base and J by 1 base, with 7 bases left in between. Germline assignment: CDR1 SGHTA and CDR2 FQGNSA. As DNA, the CDR3 is TGTGCCAGCAGCTTAGTATACAGGAACACTGAAGCTTTCTTT. This codes for CASSLVYRNTEAFF.

This clone was seen a single time. The chain uses TRBV30 and TRBJ2-5; 9 nucleotides line up with TRBD2. Germline V lookup: CDR1 GTSNPN, CDR2 SVGIG (reference sequence). V lost 1 base, J lost 5 bases, and 5 bases stayed unmatched. The CDR3 runs to 14 residues. This CDR3 reads CAWSAGLARETQYF. CDR3 sequence (DNA): TGTGCCTGGAGTGCCGGACTAGCGCGGGAGACCCAGTACTTC.

The V gene is TRBV4-1, the J gene TRBJ2-2; the match to TRBD1 covers 10 bases. V lost 1 base, J lost 7 bases, and 9 bases stayed unmatched. The CDR3 consists of 17 residues. The germline gives CDR1 MGHRA, CDR2 YSYEKL. CDR3 amino acids: CASSQAATGGLNGELFF. The CDR3 nucleotides read TGCGCCAGCAGCCAAGCCGCGACAGGGGGCTTAAACGGGGAGCTGTTTTTT.

The rearrangement joins TRBV15 to TRBJ1-3; 8 bases are shared with TRBD1. Germline V gives CDR1 LNHNV, CDR2 YYDKDF (reference sequence). This CDR3 comprises 15 residues. The V segment lost 3 bases and the J segment 8 bases; nucleotides outside the gene matches: 9. Here the CDR3 reads CATSRTSDRADTIYF. The CDR3 coding sequence is TGTGCCACCAGCAGGACATCGGACAGGGCAGACACCATATATTTT. Combining the CDR3 with reference TRBV15 and TRBJ1-3 gives the whole variable domain DAMVIQNPRYQVTQFGKPVTLSCSQTLNHNVMYWYQQKSSQAPKLLFHYYDKDFNNEADTPDNFQSRRPNTSFCFLDIRSPGLGDTAMYLCATSRTSDRADTIYFGEGSWLTVV.

Concerning this clone: Other DNA sequences in the same sample also yield this CDR3. The chain has TRBV3-1 (or the pseudogene TRBV3-2) and TRBJ2-7, with 11 bases aligning to TRBD1. Germline CDR1 is LGHDT and CDR2 is YNNKEL (reference sequence). V was pared by 6 bases and J by 12 bases, with 16 bases of the junction left unmatched. The CDR3 contains 15 residues. CDR3 sequence: CASSPYSRDRGYLYF. Here the CDR3 DNA reads TGTGCCAGCAGTCCTTACTCGAGGGACAGGGGGTATCTGTACTTC.

This clone was seen a single time. The V gene is TRBV29-1, the J gene TRBJ1-1, with D unresolved. Trimming took 1 base from V and 4 from J, leaving 4 bases between them. The CDR3 spans 11 residues. CDR1 SQVTM and CDR2 ANQGSEA come from the germline V gene. CDR3 protein: CSVEATTEAFF. CDR3 sequence (DNA): TGCAGCGTTGAAGCTACCACTGAAGCTTTCTTT.

The chain is built from TRBV5-5 and TRBJ2-1; 7 nucleotides align to TRBD2. V was clipped by 2 bases and J by 7 bases; unmatched bases: 6. This CDR3 comprises 14 residues. Per germline, CDR1 SGHKS and CDR2 YYEKEE (reference sequence). The CDR3 region has the DNA TGTGCCAGCAGCTTTTACGGGAGGCAGAATGAGCAGTTCTTC. Protein: CASSFYGRQNEQFF.

The chain links TRBV7-2 to TRBJ2-1; 7 bases are shared with TRBD2. Germline V gives CDR1 SGHTA, CDR2 FQGNSA. This CDR3 is 13 amino acids long. V was clipped by 5 bases and J by 7 bases; unmatched bases: 5. The CDR3 DNA sequence: TGTGCCAGCAGCCTCGGGAGGTGGAATGAGCAGTTCTTC. Its protein is CASSLGRWNEQFF.

V and J are TRBV18 and TRBJ1-3, with 9 nucleotides matching TRBD1. This CDR3 has 17 residues. V shed 4 bases and J 3 bases; nucleotides not matched to a gene: 10. Germline values: CDR1 KGHSH, CDR2 LQKENI. The CDR3 sequence: CASSLQQGATGGNTIYF. The CDR3 DNA follows: TGTGCCAGCTCACTTCAACAGGGGGCGACGGGTGGAAACACCATATATTTT.

This clone was recorded once. The chain has TRBV29-1 and TRBJ2-7, with D perhaps TRBD2 (6 bases). CDR1 is SQVTM, CDR2 ANQGSEA, per germline. This CDR3 region has 14 residues. Trimming left V 7 bases short and J 1 base short, with 17 bases between. The CDR3 coding sequence is TGCAGCGCCCTAGGAGGGGCCGGTTCCTACGAGCAGTACTTC. Translating gives CSALGGAGSYEQYF.